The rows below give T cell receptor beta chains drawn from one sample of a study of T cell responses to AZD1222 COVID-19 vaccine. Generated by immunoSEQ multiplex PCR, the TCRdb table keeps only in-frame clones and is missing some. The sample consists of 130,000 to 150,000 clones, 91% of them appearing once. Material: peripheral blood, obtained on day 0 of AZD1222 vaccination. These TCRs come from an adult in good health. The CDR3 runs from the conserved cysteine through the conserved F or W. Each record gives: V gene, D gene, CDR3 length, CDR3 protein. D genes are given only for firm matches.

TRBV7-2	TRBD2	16	CASSLGVGGPYNEQFF
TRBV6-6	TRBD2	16	CASSYSGLAGVGEQFF
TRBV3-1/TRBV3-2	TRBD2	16	CASGQVSGRGSYEQYF
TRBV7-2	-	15	CASSSLGAHQETQYF
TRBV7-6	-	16	CASSLESSTYTGELFF
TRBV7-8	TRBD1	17	CASSPPGQGLANYGYTF
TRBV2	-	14	CASSGPGGSYEQYF
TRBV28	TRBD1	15	CASSFYRGQDYGYTF
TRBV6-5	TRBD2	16	CASSSGLAGKQETQYF
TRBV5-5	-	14	CASSLRLLNYGYTF
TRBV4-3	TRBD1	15	CASSQGTGANYGYTF
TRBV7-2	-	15	CASSLVLEANEKLFF
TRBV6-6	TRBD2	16	CASSLRLAGGTDTQYF
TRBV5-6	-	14	CASRRGGGPLEQYF
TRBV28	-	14	CASIGGNSGNTIYF
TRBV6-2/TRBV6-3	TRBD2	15	CASSYGRAKTYEQYF
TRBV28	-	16	CASSELAFGYRETQYF
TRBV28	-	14	CASSLEQVNTEAFF
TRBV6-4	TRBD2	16	CASSDSEAGGADTQYF
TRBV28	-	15	CASRPSGTGNQPQHF
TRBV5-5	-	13	CASSLESLPVLTF
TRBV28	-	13	CASRLQGGETQYF
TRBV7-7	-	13	CASSLGATDTQYF
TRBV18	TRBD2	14	CASSPAGLAMEQYF
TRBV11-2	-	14	CASGGGYTTGELFF
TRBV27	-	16	CASSPRDLSNQETQYF
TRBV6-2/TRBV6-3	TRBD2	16	CASSNGLAGGPGEQYF
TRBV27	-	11	CASSLGTTQYF
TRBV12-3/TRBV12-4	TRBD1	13	CASAHQGARGYTF
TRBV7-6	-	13	CASSLTREGEQYF
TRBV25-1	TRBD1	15	CASSADRGRNYGYTF
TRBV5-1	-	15	CASSLWGERTGELFF
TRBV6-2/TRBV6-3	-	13	CASSGEYPYEQYF
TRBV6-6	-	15	CASSYFLGTDYGYTF
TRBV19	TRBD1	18	CASSASRSTGQGHYGYTF
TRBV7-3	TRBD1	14	CASSLGQGANEQFF
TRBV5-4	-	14	CASSLGNSGNTIYF
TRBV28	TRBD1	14	CASSPTDRGAEQFF
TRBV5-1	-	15	CASTWGGPNNSPLHF
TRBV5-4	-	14	CASSLSGGNSPLHF